The 10 T cell receptor beta chains below come from one sample, sequenced in a study of T cells in Graves' hyperthyroidism and ophthalmopathy. Template material for amplifying TCR beta CDR3 regions consisted of RNA transcripts. The HTBI primer set drove a first-round RT-PCR of the TCR CDR3. TCRdb re-derived calls from the multiplex PCR reads in MiXCR, one entry per CDR3 protein. The table has some 300,000 distinct CDR3 sequences, approximately 13% seen once. Sequenced input: blood. All receptors derive from a woman aged 40 to 50 with Graves' hyperthyroidism.

This clonotype was detected only a few times. The chain is built from TRBV9 and TRBJ2-7; 7 nucleotides agree with TRBD1. Germline lookup yields CDR1 SGDLS and CDR2 YYNGEE. The CDR3 runs to 14 residues. V lost 4 bases, J lost 2 bases, and 6 bases stayed unmatched. The CDR3 DNA reads TGTGCCAGCAGCCCGACGACAGGGACCTACGAGCAGTACTTC. It translates to CASSPTTGTYEQYF. The variable domain in full, completed from reference TRBV9 and TRBJ2-7, reads DSGVTQTPKHLITATGQRVTLRCSPRSGDLSVYWYQQSLDQGLQFLIQYYNGEERAKGNILERFSAQQFPDLHSELNLSSLELGDSALYFCASSPTTGTYEQYFGPGTRLTVT.

J is TRBJ2-5 and V is TRBV27, with 12 positions matching TRBD1. The CDR3 length is 17 residues. With V trimmed by 7 bases and J by 1 base, 10 bases remained unmatched. Germline assignment: CDR1 MNHEY and CDR2 SMNVEV (reference sequence). In DNA, the CDR3 is TGTGCCAGCACCGGGACAGGGGGCTCCGTAAGCCAAGAGACCCAGTACTTC. Protein product: CASTGTGGSVSQETQYF.

The sample holds many counts of this clonotype. The chain is built from TRBV28 and TRBJ2-7; 10 nucleotides agree with TRBD2. The CDR3 is made up of 15 amino acids. Trimming at V came to 5 bases and at J to 6 bases, leaving 10 bases not matched to a gene. CDR1 and CDR2 (germline): MDHEN, SYDVKM. The CDR3 region has the DNA TGTGCCAGCAGTCTAGCGGGAGCCGGTTATTCCGAGCAGTACTTC. This gives the protein CASSLAGAGYSEQYF.

This clonotype has at least ten counts. The CDR3 here is CASSAATGTIATEAFF. CDR3 coding DNA: TGTGCCAGCAGTGCGGCGACCGGGACGATTGCGACTGAAGCTTTCTTT. The gene calls are TRBV27 and TRBJ1-1; D might be TRBD1 (5 bases). Germline values: CDR1 MNHEY, CDR2 SMNVEV (reference sequence). The V end was cut by 5 bases, the J end by 5 bases, with 21 bases between. The CDR3 contains 16 residues.

This sequence joins TRBV20-1 and TRBJ2-2; no reliable D call. V was trimmed by 2 bases and J by 4 bases, leaving 8 bases between them. CDR1 and CDR2 (germline): DFQATT, SNEGSKA (reference sequence). This CDR3 is 13 amino acids long. The CDR3 reads CSARKGITGELFF. The CDR3 DNA is TGCAGTGCTAGAAAGGGAATCACCGGGGAGCTGTTTTTT.

This clonotype was seen repeatedly, ten times or more. J is TRBJ1-1 and V is TRBV19; weak D call: TRBD1 (6 bases). V lost 4 bases and J 1 base, leaving 19 bases between the germline ends. The germline V gene encodes CDR1 LNHDA and CDR2 SQIVND (reference sequence). CDR3 length equals 17 residues. As DNA, the CDR3 is TGTGCCAGTAGTAACCAGGAGGGGGTAGGGAGGAACACTGAAGCTTTCTTT. It translates to CASSNQEGVGRNTEAFF.

This clonotype occurred many times. The genes are TRBV7-2 and TRBJ2-3, with 7 bases matching TRBD2. The V gene's germline CDR1 is SGHTA and CDR2 FQGNSA. Trimming cost V 0 bases and J 4 bases; bases outside gene matches: 4. The CDR3 covers 15 residues. The CDR3 DNA reads as TGTGCCAGCAGCTTAGCGGGACTATCGCCAGATACGCAGTATTTT. This encodes CASSLAGLSPDTQYF.

This clonotype has a count of ten or more. The chain links TRBV28 to TRBJ1-6; maybe TRBD1 (6 bases). This CDR3 has 14 amino acids. CDR1 and CDR2 (germline): MDHEN, SYDVKM. Deletions cut 3 bases from V and 9 bases from J, with 12 bases between. The CDR3 loop reads CASSLGAVSSPLHF. CDR3 bases: TGTGCCAGCAGTTTGGGGGCCGTCAGTTCACCCCTCCACTTT.

This clonotype was observed a few times. Sequence at one end of the junction differs from germline and may be a read error. V is TRBV28 and J is TRBJ1-2; possibly TRBD1 for D (5 bases). The CDR3 length is 16 residues. Germline V gene sequence: CDR1 MDHEN, CDR2 SYDVKM. The CDR3 is CANSSTGGDSPYGYTF. CDR3 nucleotide sequence: TGTGCCAACAGTTCGACGGGGGGGGATTCCCCTTATGGCTACACCTTC.

On this clonotype itself: One base away lies a much larger clone, so this may be a sequencing read error. The genes are TRBV11-2 and TRBJ2-2; 10 nucleotides align to TRBD2. The CDR3 has 18 amino acids. CDR1 is SGHAT, CDR2 FQNNGV, per germline. Trimming at V came to 5 bases and at J to 2 bases, leaving 11 bases not matched to a gene. The CDR3 DNA reads TGTGCCAGCAGCCCCCCGGGACTAGCGTTACCAAACACCGGGGAGCTGTTTTTT. This sequence encodes CASSPPGLALPNTGELFF.